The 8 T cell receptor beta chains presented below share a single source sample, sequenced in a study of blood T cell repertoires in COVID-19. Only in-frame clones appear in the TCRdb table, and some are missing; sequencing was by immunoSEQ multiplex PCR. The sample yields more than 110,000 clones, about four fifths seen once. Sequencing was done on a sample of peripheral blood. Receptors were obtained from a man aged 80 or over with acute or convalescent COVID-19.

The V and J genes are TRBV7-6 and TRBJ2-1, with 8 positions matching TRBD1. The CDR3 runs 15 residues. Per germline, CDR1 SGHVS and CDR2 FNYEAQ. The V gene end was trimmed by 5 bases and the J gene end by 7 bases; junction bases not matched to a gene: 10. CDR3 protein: CASSTNRGARNEQFF. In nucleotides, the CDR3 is TGTGCCAGCAGCACCAACAGGGGGGCCAGGAATGAGCAGTTCTTC.

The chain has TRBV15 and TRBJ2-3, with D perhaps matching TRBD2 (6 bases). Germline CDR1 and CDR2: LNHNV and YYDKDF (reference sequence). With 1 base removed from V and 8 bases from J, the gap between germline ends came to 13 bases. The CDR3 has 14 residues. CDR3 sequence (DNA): TGTGCCACCAGCAGAGGACTAGAGCAGGGTACGCAGTATTTT. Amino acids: CATSRGLEQGTQYF.

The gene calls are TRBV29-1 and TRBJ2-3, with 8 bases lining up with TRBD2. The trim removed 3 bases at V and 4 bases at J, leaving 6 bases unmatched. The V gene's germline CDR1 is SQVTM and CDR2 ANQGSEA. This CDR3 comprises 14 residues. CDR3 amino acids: CSVDFGGAADTQYF. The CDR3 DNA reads TGCAGCGTTGATTTCGGGGGGGCCGCAGATACGCAGTATTTT.

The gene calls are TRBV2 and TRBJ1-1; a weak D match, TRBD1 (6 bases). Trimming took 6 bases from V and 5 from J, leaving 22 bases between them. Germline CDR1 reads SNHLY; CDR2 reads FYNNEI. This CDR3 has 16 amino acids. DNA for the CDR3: TGTGCCAGCAGGCCAGAAGCTACAGGGTTTGCTACTGAAGCTTTCTTT. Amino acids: CASRPEATGFATEAFF.

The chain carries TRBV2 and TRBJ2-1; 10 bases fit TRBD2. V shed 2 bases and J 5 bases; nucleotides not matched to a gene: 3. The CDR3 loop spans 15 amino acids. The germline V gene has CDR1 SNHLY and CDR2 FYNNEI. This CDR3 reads CASSEKRGGHNEQFF. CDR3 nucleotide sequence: TGTGCCAGCAGTGAAAAGCGGGGGGGACACAATGAGCAGTTCTTC.

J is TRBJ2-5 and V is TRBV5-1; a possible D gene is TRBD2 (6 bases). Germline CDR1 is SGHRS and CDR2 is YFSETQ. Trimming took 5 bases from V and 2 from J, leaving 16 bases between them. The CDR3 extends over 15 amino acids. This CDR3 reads CASRSSGLLQETQYF. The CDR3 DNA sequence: TGCGCCAGCAGATCCAGCGGGCTCCTTCAAGAGACCCAGTACTTC. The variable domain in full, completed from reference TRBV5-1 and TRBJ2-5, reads KAGVTQTPRYLIKTRGQQVTLSCSPISGHRSVSWYQQTPGQGLQFLFEYFSETQRNKGNFPGRFSGRQFSNSRSEMNVSTLELGDSALYLCASRSSGLLQETQYFGPGTRLLVL.

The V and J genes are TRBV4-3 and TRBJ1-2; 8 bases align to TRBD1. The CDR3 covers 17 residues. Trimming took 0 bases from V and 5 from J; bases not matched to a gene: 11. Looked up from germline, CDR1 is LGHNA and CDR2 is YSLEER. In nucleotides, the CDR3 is TGCGCCAGCAGCCAAGAGAGACAGGGGTTTCTGGGGTATGGCTACACCTTC. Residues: CASSQERQGFLGYGYTF.

Here the CDR3 reads CASSWGQSTYGYTF. CDR3 coding DNA: TGTGCCAGCAGCTGGGGACAGTCTACCTATGGCTACACCTTC. V is TRBV7-2 and J is TRBJ1-2; 7 bases agree with TRBD1. This CDR3 is built from 14 residues. V gave up 4 bases and J gave up 4 bases; unmatched junction bases: 6. The germline V gene has CDR1 SGHTA and CDR2 FQGNSA.